These 7 T cell receptor beta chains were sequenced from one sample in a study of human T cells and chemical hapten exposure. TCRdb itself ran the RACE reads through MiXCR, one entry per CDR3 protein. Found here are 350,000 to 400,000 distinct CDR3 sequences, under 6.5% of them singletons; the top ten hold around 5.8%. Time point described: patch test 2, 6 weeks after DPC sensitization. Treatment reported: therapeutic diphenylcyclopropenone sensitization with weekly scalp DPC. The sample was whole blood, taken in connection with sensitization to the hapten diphenylcyclopropenone (DPC). These receptors were collected from a woman aged 18-30 years with alopecia areata. Some clones in this sample may be carry-over from other donors' samples.

The chain uses TRBV6-2 or TRBV6-3 and TRBJ2-1; D is possibly TRBD1 (6 bases). This CDR3 comprises 15 residues. Trimming shortened V by 6 bases and J by 7 bases, and 19 bases separated the two germline ends. Germline CDR1 reads MNHEY; CDR2 reads SVGEGT. Here the CDR3 reads CASSKLAWGPNEQFF. The CDR3 DNA is TGTGCCAGCAGCAAATTAGCGTGGGGGCCGAATGAGCAGTTCTTC.

This clonotype showed up just a few times. The chain combines TRBV6-1 with TRBJ2-7; D uncertain. V lost 3 bases and J lost 5, with 14 bases in between. The CDR3 covers 14 residues. The germline V gene has CDR1 MNHNS and CDR2 SASEGT. The CDR3 region is CASSEALTRDEQYF. In nucleotides, the CDR3 is TGTGCCAGCAGTGAGGCCCTTACTCGAGACGAGCAGTACTTC.

This clonotype was counted between two and nine times. This chain connects TRBV5-5 to TRBJ2-7; 8 nucleotides align to TRBD1. The CDR3 contains 14 residues. After removal of 2 bases from V and 5 bases from J, the junction contained 6 bases not matched to a gene. In germline, CDR1 is SGHKS, CDR2 YYEKEE (reference sequence). CDR3 residues: CASSLWTGLDEQYF. The CDR3 DNA follows: TGTGCCAGCAGCTTATGGACAGGGTTGGACGAGCAGTACTTC. Variable domain in full (rest from reference TRBV5-5 and TRBJ2-7): DAGVTQSPTHLIKTRGQQVTLRCSPISGHKSVSWYQQVLGQGPQFIFQYYEKEERGRGNFPDRFSARQFPNYSSELNVNALLLGDSALYLCASSLWTGLDEQYFGPGTRLTVT.

The table lists this clonotype with many counts. The chain recombines TRBV7-3 with TRBJ1-3; a possible D gene is TRBD1 (5 bases). Germline CDR1 SGHTA, CDR2 FQGTGA. Trimming stripped 5 bases from V and 1 base from J, with 15 bases between. This CDR3 region has 16 residues. The CDR3 loop reads CASSLNPAGSGNTIYF. In DNA form, the CDR3 reads TGTGCCAGCAGCCTCAATCCCGCAGGGTCTGGAAACACCATATATTTT.

This clonotype has at least ten counts. The J gene is TRBJ1-2, the V gene TRBV2; 8 nucleotides align to TRBD1. V lost 6 bases and J lost 8; bases outside the gene matches: 8. The CDR3 consists of 13 residues. Germline CDR1 reads SNHLY; CDR2 reads FYNNEI. CDR3 in DNA: TGTGCCAGCAGAGACAGGGGACTCTCCGGCTACACCTTC. Translation: CASRDRGLSGYTF.

This clonotype was observed at least ten times. This rearrangement joins TRBV7-2 to TRBJ2-3; D not resolved. The germline gives CDR1 SGHTA, CDR2 FQGNSA. V lost 7 bases to trimming and J lost 3 bases, with 11 bases between them. The CDR3 runs 13 residues. In DNA, the CDR3 is TGTGCCAGCAACGCCGGTGGAACAGATACGCAGTATTTT. This codes for CASNAGGTDTQYF.

This clonotype was picked up a small number of times. The chain joins TRBV7-2 to TRBJ2-3; D possibly uses TRBD1 or TRBD2 (5 bases each). Trimming pared 6 bases from V and 2 bases from J, leaving 18 bases between. CDR1 and CDR2 from the germline V gene are SGHTA and FQGNSA. The CDR3 sequence is 16 residues long. CDR3 DNA: TGTGCCAGCAGTCCTGGGGGTCCATGGTCCACAGATACGCAGTATTTT. Its translation is CASSPGGPWSTDTQYF.